This T cell receptor beta chain originates from a study of graft-versus-host responses after intestinal transplantation. Looking at the study overall: Recipients uniformly received anti-thymocyte globulin induction, followed by tacrolimus and steroids for approximately 3 years. Findings and limits, study-wide: Investigators detected GvH clones in recipient marrow, with some emerging earlier in ileum or blood.

On this clone: Its matching antigen is unknown.

The table came from immunoSEQ multiplex PCR; TCRdb's copy has only in-frame clones and leaves some out. The sample records more than 45,000 clones, under 95% being singletons. Germline V gives CDR1 MNHNS, CDR2 SASEGT. Trimming removed 3 bases at V and 2 bases at J, with 14 bases between. The CDR3 loop spans 16 amino acids. The rearrangement links TRBV6-1 to TRBJ1-3; D gene unclear. This TCR was recovered from a human patient who received an intestinal transplant, so some T cells may come from the graft donor. This material consisted of PBMCs, taken almost 120 days after intestinal transplantation. The CDR3 reads CASSDAGRLTGNTIYF. The DNA for the CDR3 is TGTGCCAGCAGTGATGCCGGCAGGTTAACTGGAAACACCATATATTTT.